This TCR beta chain was identified in a study of post-analysis software for immune sequencing data. Study information: As for disease course, relapsing-remitting, secondary progressive and progressive-relapsing multiple sclerosis were all included. Whole-study results and caveats: Co-batched samples clustered tightly together by F measure. Among multiple sclerosis patients, normalized Chao1 diversity was significantly below that of controls. In patients, TRBV5-6, TRBV5-1 and TRBV20-1 belonged to five TRBV segments found more frequently than in controls.

Incorporated into the TCR beta cDNA libraries were unique molecular identifiers, which served to reduce PCR and sequencing biases. T cells numbering roughly 1 to 10 million yielded approximately 500,000 cDNA molecules. From the PCR reads, TCRdb called clonotypes with MiXCR, one entry per CDR3 protein. The table includes 750,000 to 950,000 distinct CDR3 sequences, roughly half detected once. This clonotype was seen only a few times. The target antigen is unknown. The ends were cut back, 2 bases at V and 4 bases at J, with 8 bases in the middle. This CDR3 contains 13 residues. The sequence derives from a girl aged 10 to 17 with multiple sclerosis. Source material: blood. The chain is built from TRBV12-3 or TRBV12-4 and TRBJ1-2; D is perhaps TRBD1 (5 bases). As DNA, the CDR3 is TGTGCCAGCAGTTTACCAGGGCCCTATGGCTACACCTTC. Encoded protein: CASSLPGPYGYTF.